These 20 T cell receptor beta chains share one sample of origin, sequenced in a study of monozygotic twins with inflammatory bowel disease. TCRdb re-called the 5' RACE reads and gives one entry per CDR3 protein, without DNA. This sample contains some 450,000 distinct CDR3 sequences. The sample consisted of blood. These receptors came from a human donor with ulcerative colitis or Crohn's disease, or a healthy co-twin of an affected twin (not recorded which).

The chain uses TRBV12-3 or TRBV12-4 and TRBJ2-7. CDR3 length: 14 amino acids. The CDR3 sequence: CASSLARLGGEQYF.

V and J are TRBV21-1 and TRBJ2-5; as DNA is missing, the TRBD1 call by TCRdb cannot be tested. TRBV21-1 is shown as a pseudogene. This CDR3 has 15 amino acids. CDR3 sequence reads: CASSKSRTQQVTQYF.

The V call is TRBV30, the J call TRBJ2-1; absent DNA, TCRdb's TRBD2 call cannot be checked. Germline CDR1 reads GTSNPN; CDR2 reads SVGIG (reference sequence). The CDR3 has 14 amino acids. The CDR3 sequence: CAWTQAGPRDEQFF. The full variable domain, completed using reference TRBV30 and TRBJ2-1, is SQTIHQWPATLVQPVGSPLSLECTVEGTSNPNLYWYRQAAGRGLQLLFYSVGIGQISSEVPQNLSASRPQDRQFILSSKKLLLSDSGFYLCAWTQAGPRDEQFFGPGTRLTVL.

This rearrangement joins TRBV3-1 to TRBJ2-2; TCRdb names TRBD2, which stays unverified in the absence of DNA. Germline V CDR1 and CDR2: LGHDT, YNNKEL (reference sequence). This CDR3 is built from 15 residues. CDR3 in amino acids: CASSPAGRAAGELFF.

The gene calls are TRBV19 and TRBJ2-3; TCRdb returns TRBD1, unconfirmable since there is no DNA. Germline V lookup: CDR1 LNHDA, CDR2 SQIVND (reference sequence). This CDR3 region has 17 residues. CDR3 residues: CASSRTSDRAITDTQYF.

This chain links TRBV25-1 with TRBJ2-7; the D call from TCRdb, TRBD1, cannot be confirmed without DNA. This CDR3 has 13 residues. The germline gives CDR1 MGHDK, CDR2 SYGVNS. This CDR3 is CASSESPRYEQYF.

The V gene is TRBV7-2, the J gene TRBJ1-2; the TCRdb D gene call, TRBD1, has no DNA to confirm it. The CDR3 loop spans 14 amino acids. Per the germline V gene, CDR1 is SGHTA and CDR2 is FQGNSA. The CDR3 is CASINPEGAGGYTF.

V is TRBV5-1 and J is TRBJ2-3; without DNA, the TCRdb call of TRBD1 cannot be checked. From germline, CDR1 is SGHRS and CDR2 YFSETQ. The CDR3 has 15 amino acids. The chain's CDR3 is CASSLIGDTTDTQYF.

The chain couples TRBV4-3 to TRBJ2-1; TCRdb indicates TRBD2, and absent DNA this call remains unverified. The CDR3 covers 14 residues. The germline V gene has CDR1 LGHNA and CDR2 YSLEER. The CDR3: CASSAGLGGVGQFF.

The V and J genes are TRBV11-1 and TRBJ1-1. In germline, CDR1 is SGHAT, CDR2 FQDESV (reference sequence). CDR3 length: 15 amino acids. The CDR3 protein is CASSLARHMNTEAFF.

The J gene is TRBJ2-5, the V gene TRBV12-5; TCRdb selects TRBD2, and the lack of DNA leaves this call unchecked. Germline V gene lookup returns CDR1 LGHNT and CDR2 FRNRAP. The CDR3 consists of 13 residues. CDR3 amino acids: CASGLAVQETQYF. The full variable domain, rest sourced from reference TRBV12-5 and TRBJ2-5, is DARVTQTPRHKVTEMGQEVTMRCQPILGHNTVFWYRQTMMQGLELLAYFRNRAPLDDSGMPKDRFSAEMPDATLATLKIQPSEPRDSAVYFCASGLAVQETQYFGPGTRLLVL.

V and J are TRBV18 and TRBJ1-1; TCRdb selects TRBD1, and the lack of DNA leaves this call unchecked. The CDR3 has 15 amino acids. From germline, CDR1 is KGHSH and CDR2 LQKENI. The CDR3 sequence: CASSPPSGGWTEAFF.

The genes are TRBV27 and TRBJ2-3; the TCRdb call, TRBD2, lacks DNA for checking. The CDR3 consists of 13 residues. Germline CDR1 is MNHEY and CDR2 is SMNVEV (reference sequence). The CDR3 sequence: CASSSPIAGEQYF.

The gene calls are TRBV7-9 and TRBJ2-1; there is no DNA to check the TCRdb D call of TRBD1. Germline V gene data show CDR1 as SEHNR and CDR2 as FQNEAQ (reference sequence). This CDR3 spans 12 amino acids. CDR3 sequence: CASSSGGGRQFF. Full variable domain (outside the CDR3, taken from reference TRBV7-9 and TRBJ2-1): DTGVSQNPRHKITKRGQNVTFRCDPISEHNRLYWYRQTLGQGPEFLTYFQNEAQLEKSRLLSDRFSAERPKGSFSTLEIQRTEQGDSAMYLCASSSGGGRQFFGPGTRLTVL.

This chain connects TRBV19 to TRBJ1-6; TCRdb outputs TRBD1, but without DNA this stays unchecked. The CDR3 loop spans 16 amino acids. Germline CDR1 reads LNHDA; CDR2 reads SQIVND (reference sequence). The CDR3 sequence: CASSMTGTTYNSPLHF.

The chain joins TRBV5-6 to TRBJ2-5; TCRdb names TRBD2, which stays unverified in the absence of DNA. This CDR3 has 15 amino acids. Germline V gene lookup returns CDR1 SGHDT and CDR2 YYEEEE. This CDR3 is CASSLGREYQETQYF.

V is TRBV10-3 and J is TRBJ2-1; checking the TCRdb D call of TRBD1 is not possible without DNA. Germline lookup yields CDR1 ENHRY and CDR2 SYGVKD. CDR3 length: 14 amino acids. The CDR3 loop reads CAISDRASYNEQFF.

The V gene is TRBV6-5, the J gene TRBJ2-3; TCRdb gives TRBD1 as the D gene, but with no DNA this cannot be confirmed. The V gene's germline CDR1 is MNHEY and CDR2 SVGAGI. The CDR3 spans 14 residues. The CDR3 reads CASRYRGSTDTQYF.

V and J are TRBV12-3 or TRBV12-4 and TRBJ2-5. This CDR3 is built from 13 residues. The CDR3 loop is CASSLRFRETQYF.

The V and J genes are TRBV6-1 and TRBJ1-1. The CDR3 is 15 amino acids. Germline CDR1 is MNHNS and CDR2 is SASEGT. CDR3 in amino acids: CASSGRNVGNTEAFF.